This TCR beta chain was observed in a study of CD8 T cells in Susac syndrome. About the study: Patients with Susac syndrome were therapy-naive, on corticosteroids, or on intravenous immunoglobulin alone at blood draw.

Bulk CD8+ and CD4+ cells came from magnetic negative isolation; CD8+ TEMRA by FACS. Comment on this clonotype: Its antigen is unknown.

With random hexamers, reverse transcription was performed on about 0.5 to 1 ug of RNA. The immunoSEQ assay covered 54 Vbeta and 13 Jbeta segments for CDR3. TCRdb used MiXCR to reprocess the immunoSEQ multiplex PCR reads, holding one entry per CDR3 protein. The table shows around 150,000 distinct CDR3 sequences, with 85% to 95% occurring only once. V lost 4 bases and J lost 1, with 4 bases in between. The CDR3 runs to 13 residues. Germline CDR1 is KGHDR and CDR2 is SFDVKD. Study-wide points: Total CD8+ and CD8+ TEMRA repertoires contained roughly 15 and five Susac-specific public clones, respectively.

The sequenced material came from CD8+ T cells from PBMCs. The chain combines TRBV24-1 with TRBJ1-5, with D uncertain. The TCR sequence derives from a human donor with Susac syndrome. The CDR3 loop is CATSELSNQPQHF. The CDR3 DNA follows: TGTGCCACCAGTGAATTAAGCAATCAGCCCCAGCATTTT.